Listed here are 5 T cell receptor beta chains from one sample, sequenced in a study of a mutant IDH1 vaccine in newly diagnosed glioma. Time point of the sample: baseline, week 1 (first vaccination visit). Documented treatment: pre-vaccination baseline after standard-of-care therapy. The protocol was immunoSEQ multiplex PCR, while the TCRdb copy is restricted to in-frame clones and leaves out a portion. The sample lists tens of thousands of clones; roughly 82% were seen once. The source material was PBMCs, sampled from a glioma patient treated with radiotherapy, temozolomide or both. The origin of the receptors is a middle-aged man with glioma. Some clones in this sample may be carry-over from other donors' samples.

The rearrangement links TRBV30 to TRBJ1-5, with D unclear. The CDR3 loop spans 16 amino acids. CDR1 and CDR2 from the germline V gene are GTSNPN and SVGIG (reference sequence). V lost 4 bases and J 6 bases, leaving 22 bases between the germline ends. CDR3 sequence: CAWTPLGRGDSQPQHF. Here the CDR3 DNA reads TGTGCCTGGACCCCCCTAGGCCGGGGAGATTCTCAGCCCCAGCATTTT.

The V and J genes are TRBV5-1 and TRBJ1-5; D is unresolved. There are 13 residues in the CDR3. Germline V gives CDR1 SGHRS, CDR2 YFSETQ. V lost 2 bases, J lost 6 bases, and 9 bases lay in between. The CDR3: CASSFRAGQPQHF. CDR3 in DNA: TGCGCCAGCAGCTTCCGGGCGGGTCAGCCCCAGCATTTT.

A few counts support this clone. The chain is built from TRBV6-6 and TRBJ2-5; D possibly matches TRBD1 or TRBD2 (6 bases each). Germline V gene sequence: CDR1 MNHNY, CDR2 SVGAGI (reference sequence). Trimming cost V 6 bases and J 6 bases, with 20 bases left between them. The CDR3 consists of 15 residues. The CDR3 nucleotides are TGTGCCAGCAGCTCGGGGGCGCCCGGAGGAAAGACCCAGTACTTC. Translated: CASSSGAPGGKTQYF.

The chain employs TRBV6-5 and TRBJ2-1; 9 bases map to TRBD2. CDR1 is MNHEY and CDR2 is SVGAGI in the germline V gene. V shed 5 bases, J shed 4 bases, and the junction held 6 bases outside the gene matches. The CDR3 runs 15 residues. The CDR3 region has the DNA TGTGCCAGCAGTGCCCTAGCGGGGAAGTACAATGAGCAGTTCTTC. Residues: CASSALAGKYNEQFF.

The chain uses TRBV25-1 and TRBJ2-5; D not certain. Trimming cost V 7 bases and J 7 bases, with 19 bases left between them. The CDR3 runs 14 residues. Per the germline V gene, CDR1 is MGHDK and CDR2 is SYGVNS. The chain's CDR3 is CASNEALGSGTQYF. CDR3 sequence (DNA): TGTGCCAGCAACGAGGCCTTGGGTTCAGGGACCCAGTACTTC.